These T cell receptor beta chains were read from a single sample in a study of Ad26.COV2.S vaccination and SARS-CoV-2 variants. Profiled with immunoSEQ multiplex PCR; TCRdb holds only in-frame clones, not every one. Here the sample spans approximately 420,000 clones, approximately 91% being singletons. Sample: peripheral blood, taken in a trial of Ad26.COV2.S vaccine versus placebo. The source of these receptors is a person between 18 and 60 years old who received the Ad26.COV2.S COVID-19 vaccine or a placebo. Both conserved end residues are part of each CDR3. Each record gives: J gene, clone size, D gene, V gene, CDR3 DNA, CDR3 protein. D genes are given only for firm matches. Some rows mark clone size as missing; the rest say once, few, many or name a class of expanded clone.

J gene: TRBJ1-1
clone size: few
D gene: -
V gene: TRBV24-1
CDR3 DNA: TGTGCCACCAGTGATTTGCAAGCACCGGGGGGAGCTTTCTTT
CDR3 protein: CATSDLQAPGGAFF

J gene: TRBJ2-2
clone size: -
D gene: TRBD1
V gene: TRBV19
CDR3 DNA: TGTGCCAGTGCAGCACAATTCCTTGAGGGGGCGCGACGGGCCGGGGAGCTGTTTTTT
CDR3 protein: CASAAQFLEGARRAGELFF

J gene: TRBJ2-2
clone size: -
D gene: -
V gene: TRBV6-5
CDR3 DNA: TGTGCCAGCAGTTACAGCACCGGGGAGCTGTTTTTT
CDR3 protein: CASSYSTGELFF

J gene: TRBJ1-1
clone size: -
D gene: -
V gene: TRBV7-2
CDR3 DNA: TGTGCCAGCAGCTTAGGAGGGATCGGGAACACTGAAGCTTTCTTT
CDR3 protein: CASSLGGIGNTEAFF

J gene: TRBJ1-1
clone size: few
D gene: TRBD1
V gene: TRBV2
CDR3 DNA: TGTGCCAGCAGAGAACAGGGGCTTGAAGCTTTCTTT
CDR3 protein: CASREQGLEAFF

J gene: TRBJ1-1
clone size: -
D gene: -
V gene: TRBV5-4
CDR3 DNA: TGTGCCAGCAGCTTGGATATGGCTACAGGGACTGAAGCTTTCTTT
CDR3 protein: CASSLDMATGTEAFF

J gene: TRBJ1-5
clone size: -
D gene: -
V gene: TRBV21-1
CDR3 DNA: TGTGCCAGCAGCTCTCCCAGGGCGAACCATCAGCCCCAGCATTTT
CDR3 protein: CASSSPRANHQPQHF

J gene: TRBJ1-6
clone size: few
D gene: TRBD1
V gene: TRBV27
CDR3 DNA: TGTGCCAGCAGACTCCTAGGGGGCCGGGGTTCACCCCTCCACTTT
CDR3 protein: CASRLLGGRGSPLHF

J gene: TRBJ1-1
clone size: -
D gene: -
V gene: TRBV6-4
CDR3 DNA: TGTGCCAGCAGTGAAGGGGTCGTAGCTTTCTTT
CDR3 protein: CASSEGVVAFF

J gene: TRBJ2-7
clone size: -
D gene: TRBD1
V gene: TRBV27
CDR3 DNA: TGTGCCAGCAGTCTCCGGCCCCAGTTGGGGACAGGGGGCCTCTACGAGCAGTACTTC
CDR3 protein: CASSLRPQLGTGGLYEQYF

J gene: TRBJ1-2
clone size: few
D gene: -
V gene: TRBV7-2
CDR3 DNA: TGTGCCAGCAGCTCGACCACAGGGCGCGGGGAGGGCTACACCTTC
CDR3 protein: CASSSTTGRGEGYTF

J gene: TRBJ1-2
clone size: once
D gene: TRBD1
V gene: TRBV6-5
CDR3 DNA: TGTGCCAGCACCCGGGACAGGGTCGGTGGCTACACCTTC
CDR3 protein: CASTRDRVGGYTF

J gene: TRBJ1-6
clone size: -
D gene: -
V gene: TRBV6-5
CDR3 DNA: TGTGCCAGCAGTTTCCGGACAGATTCACCCCTCCACTTT
CDR3 protein: CASSFRTDSPLHF

J gene: TRBJ2-7
clone size: once
D gene: -
V gene: TRBV5-1
CDR3 DNA: TGCGCCAGCAGCTTGGCCAGGGGGGGCCTTAACGAGCAGTACTTC
CDR3 protein: CASSLARGGLNEQYF

J gene: TRBJ1-1
clone size: -
D gene: -
V gene: TRBV5-1
CDR3 DNA: TGCGCCAGCAGCTTCCAGGGGCCCACTGAAGCTTTCTTT
CDR3 protein: CASSFQGPTEAFF

J gene: TRBJ2-3
clone size: many
D gene: -
V gene: TRBV2
CDR3 DNA: TGTGCCAGCAGTGAATGGCAGTCAGATACGCAGTATTTT
CDR3 protein: CASSEWQSDTQYF

J gene: TRBJ1-1
clone size: many
D gene: -
V gene: TRBV6-2/TRBV6-3
CDR3 DNA: TGTGCCAGCAGTTACTCGGAGAACACTGAAGCTTTCTTT
CDR3 protein: CASSYSENTEAFF

J gene: TRBJ2-7
clone size: once
D gene: -
V gene: TRBV5-4
CDR3 DNA: TGTGCCAGCAGCTCGGACTTCTACGAGCAGTACTTC
CDR3 protein: CASSSDFYEQYF